This is a list of T cell receptor beta chains from one sample in a study of T cell repertoires in cytomegalovirus infection. One entry per CDR3 protein, called by TCRdb with MiXCR from the reads. The data hold 100,000 to 150,000 distinct CDR3 sequences, with approximately 24% observed a single time. Antigen specificity for these receptors is unknown. What was sequenced was PBMCs, sequenced either directly or after in vitro stimulation (not recorded which). All receptors derive from a human donor in good health (CMV status not recorded). Some clones in this sample may be carry-over from other donors' samples. Each CDR3 is given with its conserved first and last residue. Fields, in order: V gene, D gene, clone size, J gene, CDR3 protein, CDR3 DNA. The D gene is left open where the match is weak. For some rows the clone size is stated as once, few or many, or as a class when expanded; others skip it.

>TRBV6-2/TRBV6-3|.|.|TRBJ1-1
CASSYSKAQGRNTEAFF
TGTGCCAGCAGTTACTCGAAAGCCCAGGGCCGAAACACTGAAGCTTTCTTT
>TRBV6-1|.|few|TRBJ2-5
CASRNREETQYF
TGTGCCAGCAGAAACAGGGAAGAGACCCAGTACTTC
>TRBV12-3/TRBV12-4|TRBD1|.|TRBJ1-1
CASSPGGSNTEAFF
TGTGCCAGCAGTCCAGGGGGGTCCAACACTGAAGCTTTCTTT
>TRBV20-1|TRBD1|.|TRBJ2-7
CSAQDRDEQYF
TGCAGTGCTCAGGACAGGGACGAGCAGTACTTC
>TRBV11-2|.|.|TRBJ2-3
CASSPHPGTWADTQYF
TGTGCCAGCAGCCCGCACCCTGGGACATGGGCAGATACGCAGTATTTT
>TRBV7-9|.|.|TRBJ1-2
CASSPRPGSGYTF
TGTGCCAGCAGTCCGAGACCTGGAAGTGGCTACACCTTC
>TRBV7-9|.|.|TRBJ1-2
CASTPLSGGYTF
TGTGCCAGCACCCCTTTATCCGGAGGCTACACCTTC
>TRBV24-1|TRBD1|.|TRBJ2-1
CATSDWGQGGGQFF
TGTGCCACCAGTGATTGGGGACAGGGAGGCGGGCAGTTCTTC
>TRBV27|TRBD1|.|TRBJ1-6
CASRPQGYNSPLHF
TGTGCCAGCAGGCCACAGGGGTATAATTCACCCCTCCACTTT
>TRBV20-1|TRBD2|.|TRBJ2-3
CSARDPAQLLAGGTDTQYF
TGCAGTGCTAGAGATCCCGCACAATTACTAGCGGGAGGCACAGATACGCAGTATTTT
>TRBV5-1|TRBD1|many|TRBJ1-5
CASSLEGQGNQPQHF
TGCGCCAGCAGCTTGGAGGGACAGGGAAATCAGCCCCAGCATTTT
>TRBV19|TRBD2|.|TRBJ2-1
CASKARGASGRANEQFF
TGTGCCAGTAAGGCCAGGGGGGCTAGCGGGAGGGCAAATGAGCAGTTCTTC